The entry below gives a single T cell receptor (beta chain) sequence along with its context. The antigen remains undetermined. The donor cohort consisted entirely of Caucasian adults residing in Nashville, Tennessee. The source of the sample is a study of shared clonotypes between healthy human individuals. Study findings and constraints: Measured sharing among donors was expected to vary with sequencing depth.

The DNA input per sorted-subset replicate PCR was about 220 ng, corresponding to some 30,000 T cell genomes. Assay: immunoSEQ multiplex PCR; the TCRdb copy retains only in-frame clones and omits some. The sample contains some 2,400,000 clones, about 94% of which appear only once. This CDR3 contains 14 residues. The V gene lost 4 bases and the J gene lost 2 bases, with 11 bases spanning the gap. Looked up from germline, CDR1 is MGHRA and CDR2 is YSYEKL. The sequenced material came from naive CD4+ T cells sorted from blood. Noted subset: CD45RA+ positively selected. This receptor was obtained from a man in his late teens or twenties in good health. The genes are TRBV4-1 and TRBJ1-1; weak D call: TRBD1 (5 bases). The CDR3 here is CASSRGFQNTEAFF. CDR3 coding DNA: TGCGCCAGCAGCCGGGGGTTCCAAAACACTGAAGCTTTCTTT.